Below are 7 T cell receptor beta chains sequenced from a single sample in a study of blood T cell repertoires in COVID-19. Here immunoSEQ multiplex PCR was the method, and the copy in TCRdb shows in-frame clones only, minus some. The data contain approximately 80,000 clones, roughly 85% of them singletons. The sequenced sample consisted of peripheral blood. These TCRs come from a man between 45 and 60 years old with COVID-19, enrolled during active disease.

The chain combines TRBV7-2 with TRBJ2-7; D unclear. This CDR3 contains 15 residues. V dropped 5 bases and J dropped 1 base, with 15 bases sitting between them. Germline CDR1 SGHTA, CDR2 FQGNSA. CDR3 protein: CASSQTSKLSYEQYF. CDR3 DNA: TGTGCCAGCAGCCAGACTTCGAAACTATCCTACGAGCAGTACTTC.

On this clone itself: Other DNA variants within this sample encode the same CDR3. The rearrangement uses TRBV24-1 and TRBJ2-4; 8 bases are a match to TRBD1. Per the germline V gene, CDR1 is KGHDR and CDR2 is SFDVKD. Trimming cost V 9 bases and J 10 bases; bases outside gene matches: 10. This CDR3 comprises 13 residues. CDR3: CATEGQARGIQYF. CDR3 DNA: TGTGCCACCGAGGGACAGGCCAGGGGTATTCAGTACTTC.

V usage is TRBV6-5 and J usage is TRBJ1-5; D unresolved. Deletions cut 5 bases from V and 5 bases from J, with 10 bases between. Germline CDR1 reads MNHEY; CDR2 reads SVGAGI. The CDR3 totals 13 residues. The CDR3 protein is CASSPRGDQPQHF. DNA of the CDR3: TGTGCCAGCAGTCCTCGGGGAGATCAGCCCCAGCATTTT.

The CDR3 protein is CASRDPGQGASYEQYF. The CDR3 DNA reads as TGTGCCAGTAGAGACCCGGGACAGGGGGCGTCCTACGAGCAGTACTTC. The chain combines TRBV19 with TRBJ2-7, with 12 nucleotides matching TRBD1. Per the germline V gene, CDR1 is LNHDA and CDR2 is SQIVND (reference sequence). Trimming cost V 6 bases and J 1 base; bases outside gene matches: 7. This CDR3 has 16 residues.

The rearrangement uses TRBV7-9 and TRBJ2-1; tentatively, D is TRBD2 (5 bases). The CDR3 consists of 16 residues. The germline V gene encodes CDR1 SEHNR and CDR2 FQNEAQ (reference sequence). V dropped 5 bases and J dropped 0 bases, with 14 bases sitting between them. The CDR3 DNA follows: TGTGCCAGCAGCCGCTCCGGACTCAACTCCTACAATGAGCAGTTCTTC. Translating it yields CASSRSGLNSYNEQFF.

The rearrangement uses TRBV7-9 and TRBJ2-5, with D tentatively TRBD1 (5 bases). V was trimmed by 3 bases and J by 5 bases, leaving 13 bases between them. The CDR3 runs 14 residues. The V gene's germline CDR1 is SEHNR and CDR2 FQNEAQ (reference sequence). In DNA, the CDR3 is TGTGCCAGCAGCTTTCGGGCAGGGTTGGAGACCCAGTACTTC. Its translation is CASSFRAGLETQYF.

The CDR3 reads CASSKRDPKFGETQYF. In DNA form, the CDR3 reads TGTGCCAGCAGTAAGCGGGACCCCAAATTCGGGGAGACCCAGTACTTC. V is TRBV6-6 and J is TRBJ2-5, with 7 bases lining up with TRBD2. The CDR3 is made up of 16 amino acids. V shed 5 bases and J 5 bases; nucleotides not matched to a gene: 14. CDR1 and CDR2 (germline): MNHNY, SVGAGI (reference sequence).